One sample yielded the 19 T cell receptor beta chains listed below, sequenced in a study of radiotherapy plus CTLA-4 blockade in lung cancer. Libraries were prepared by immunoSEQ multiplex PCR; TCRdb keeps only in-frame clonotypes and omits some of them. The data contain around 44,000 clones, approximately 86% of them seen just once; the ten biggest clones take up over 15%. The specimen was peripheral blood, collected from a patient treated with radiotherapy plus ipilimumab. Receptor source: a human donor with non-small cell lung cancer that progressed on radiotherapy plus ipilimumab. Some clones in this sample may be carry-over from other donors' samples.

The CDR3, as DNA: TGTGCCATCAGTGAGTGGGACAACGAGCAGTACTTC. This gives the protein CAISEWDNEQYF. This chain links TRBV10-3 with TRBJ2-7; D may be TRBD1 (6 bases). Germline loops: CDR1 ENHRY, CDR2 SYGVKD. CDR3 size: 12 residues. V lost 1 base, J lost 5 bases, and 6 bases lay in between.

The chain employs TRBV2 and TRBJ2-7, with 10 bases lining up with TRBD1. The ends lost 8 bases at V and 2 bases at J; junction bases unmatched: 6. Per germline, CDR1 SNHLY and CDR2 FYNNEI. This CDR3 has 14 residues. The CDR3: CASRPDRGTYEQYF. DNA for the CDR3: TGTGCCAGCCGCCCGGACAGGGGGACCTACGAGCAGTACTTC.

This clone was seen a single time. The chain joins TRBV7-9 to TRBJ1-1; tentative D call: TRBD1 (5 bases). Germline V gene data show CDR1 as SEHNR and CDR2 as FQNEAQ (reference sequence). CDR3 size: 14 residues. The V gene lost 3 bases and the J gene lost 5 bases, with 13 bases spanning the gap. In DNA, the CDR3 is TGTGCCAGCAGCTTCCAGGGAGGAGAGACTGAAGCTTTCTTT. Protein product: CASSFQGGETEAFF.

The CDR3 coding sequence is TGTGCCACCAGCGATACCAAGACAGGGCTCTATGGCTACACCTTC. Amino acids: CATSDTKTGLYGYTF. This sequence joins TRBV15 and TRBJ1-2; 7 bases map to TRBD1. J was trimmed by 4 bases and V by 5 bases; bases with no gene match: 10. The germline V gene has CDR1 LNHNV and CDR2 YYDKDF (reference sequence). There are 15 residues in the CDR3.

The V gene is TRBV9, the J gene TRBJ2-1, with 8 bases lining up with TRBD2. V lost 0 bases and J lost 9; bases outside the gene matches: 8. This CDR3 comprises 15 residues. Per the germline V gene, CDR1 is SGDLS and CDR2 is YYNGEE. In nucleotides, the CDR3 is TGTGCCAGCAGCGTAGCTGGGGAGCTAGCGGGTGAGCAGTTCTTC. Translated, it gives CASSVAGELAGEQFF.

The chain joins TRBV6-4 to TRBJ1-5; TRBD1 matches 7 bases. The CDR3 sequence is 12 residues long. The germline gives CDR1 MRHNA, CDR2 SNTAGT. With V trimmed by 6 bases and J by 4 bases, 0 bases remained unmatched. CDR3 amino acids: CASRQGNQPQHF. The CDR3 bases are TGTGCCAGCAGACAGGGGAATCAGCCCCAGCATTTT.

This clone was seen a few times. The chain is built from TRBV2 and TRBJ2-5; D is undetermined. This CDR3 contains 13 residues. Trimming removed 2 bases at V and 1 base at J, with 5 bases between. The germline gives CDR1 SNHLY, CDR2 FYNNEI. CDR3 residues: CASSESVQETQYF. As DNA, the CDR3 is TGTGCCAGCAGTGAATCCGTCCAAGAGACCCAGTACTTC.

V gene TRBV10-1 combines with J gene TRBJ2-7; 8 positions agree with TRBD1. With 6 bases clipped from V and 2 bases from J, the junction kept 6 bases outside the gene matches. The length of the CDR3 is 14 residues. The germline V gene has CDR1 WNHNN and CDR2 SYGVQD (reference sequence). In nucleotides, the CDR3 is TGCGCCAGCAGGACGACAGGGGAACCCTACGAGCAGTACTTC. As protein: CASRTTGEPYEQYF.

V is TRBV7-6 and J is TRBJ1-4, with 10 positions matching TRBD1. Germline V gives CDR1 SGHVS, CDR2 FNYEAQ. The CDR3 consists of 14 residues. V gave up 5 bases and J gave up 7 bases; unmatched junction bases: 4. CDR3 nucleotides: TGTGCCAGCAGCGCCGGGACAGGGGCTGAAAAACTGTTTTTT. Protein product: CASSAGTGAEKLFF.

V usage is TRBV4-2 and J usage is TRBJ2-7; 7 nucleotides match TRBD2. Germline V CDR1 and CDR2: LGHNA, YNFKEQ. CDR3 length: 16 amino acids. With V trimmed by 0 bases and J by 2 bases, 7 bases remained unmatched. CDR3: CASSQDKASGTYEQYF. CDR3 nucleotide sequence: TGTGCCAGCAGCCAAGATAAGGCTAGCGGTACCTACGAGCAGTACTTC.

The CDR3 bases are TGCGCCAGCAGGAAGGGGTATGCAACTAATGAAAAACTGTTTTTT. Residues: CASRKGYATNEKLFF. V gene TRBV10-1 combines with J gene TRBJ1-4, with D possibly matching TRBD1 (5 bases). In germline, CDR1 is WNHNN, CDR2 SYGVQD (reference sequence). The CDR3 length is 15 residues. The V and J ends lost 6 bases and 0 bases respectively, with 11 bases between them.

V usage is TRBV6-6 and J usage is TRBJ1-3; D is uncertain. V gave up 10 bases and J gave up 0 bases, with 7 bases separating them. Germline CDR1 is MNHNY and CDR2 is SVGAGI (reference sequence). This CDR3 is 12 amino acids long. Here the CDR3 DNA reads TGTGCCACTGAGGGCTCTGGAAACACCATATATTTT. The encoded protein is CATEGSGNTIYF.

This chain uses TRBV19 with TRBJ1-1, with D perhaps TRBD1 (6 bases). V lost 5 bases and J lost 11, with 18 bases in between. This CDR3 spans 13 amino acids. Germline CDR1 and CDR2: LNHDA and SQIVND (reference sequence). CDR3: CASSPRGGVGAFF. The CDR3 region has the DNA TGTGCCAGTAGTCCTCGAGGGGGGGTGGGGGCTTTCTTT.

The chain links TRBV5-1 to TRBJ2-3, with D maybe TRBD1 (6 bases). Germline V lookup: CDR1 SGHRS, CDR2 YFSETQ. V lost 2 bases, J lost 7 bases, and 20 bases lay in between. CDR3 length: 16 amino acids. The chain's CDR3 is CASSLVWTDSINTQYF. The CDR3 DNA is TGCGCCAGCAGCTTAGTTTGGACAGACAGCATCAATACGCAGTATTTT.

This sequence joins TRBV12-5 and TRBJ2-2, with D perhaps matching TRBD2 (7 bases). The germline V and J ends were trimmed by 6 bases and 1 base, with 15 bases remaining between them. There are 16 residues in the CDR3. The germline V gene has CDR1 LGHNT and CDR2 FRNRAP. CDR3 amino acids: CASGLWGGLNTGELFF. The DNA of the CDR3 is TGTGCTAGTGGGCTATGGGGGGGGCTGAACACCGGGGAGCTGTTTTTT.

The chain recombines TRBV5-4 with TRBJ2-5; 9 positions agree with TRBD2. The CDR3 contains 16 residues. The V and J ends lost 4 bases and 6 bases, in that order; junction bases with no gene match: 13. Per the germline V gene, CDR1 is SGHNT and CDR2 is YYREEE (reference sequence). CDR3 residues: CASSPGGSGRLKTQYF. As DNA, the CDR3 is TGTGCCAGCAGCCCAGGGGGTAGCGGGAGATTAAAGACCCAGTACTTC.

This clone was counted only a few times. The chain recombines TRBV5-1 with TRBJ1-3; the D gene is possibly TRBD1 (6 bases). Germline CDR1 is SGHRS and CDR2 is YFSETQ. Trimming cost V 3 bases and J 4 bases, with 17 bases left between them. The CDR3 has 16 amino acids. CDR3 in amino acids: CASSWERQGTGNTIYF. The CDR3 DNA reads TGCGCCAGCAGCTGGGAGAGGCAGGGGACGGGAAACACCATATATTTT.

The chain combines TRBV7-8 with TRBJ2-7; 8 positions agree with TRBD1. The CDR3 spans 15 residues. The J segment lost 5 bases and the V segment lost 2 bases, leaving 8 bases of the junction unmatched. Germline V gene lookup returns CDR1 SGHVS and CDR2 FQNEAQ. CDR3 residues: CASSLLRGLSDEQYF. CDR3 coding DNA: TGTGCCAGCAGCTTACTCAGGGGGCTCTCGGACGAGCAGTACTTC. Drawing the rest from reference TRBV7-8 and TRBJ2-7, the complete variable domain is GAGVSQSPRYKVAKRGQDVALRCDPISGHVSLFWYQQALGQGPEFLTYFQNEAQLDKSGLPSDRFFAERPEGSVSTLKIQRTQQEDSAVYLCASSLLRGLSDEQYFGPGTRLTVT.

This clone appeared a few times. A read error may produce the germline difference seen at one junction end. The chain combines TRBV5-4 with TRBJ1-1; D is unresolved. The length of the CDR3 is 15 residues. Germline lookup yields CDR1 SGHNT and CDR2 YYREEE (reference sequence). The CDR3 DNA is TGTTCCAGCAGCTTTGAGAAGCGGGTGAACACTGAAGCTATCTTT. It is translated as CSSSFEKRVNTEAIF.